Sequencing of this TCR beta chain was carried out in a study of shared clonotypes between healthy human individuals (dated by TCRdb to 2019 to 2021). A note on the overall study: A couple of women and a few men aged 18 to 49 years were included in the cohort. For each donor, CD4 naive and CD4 memory were each given three plates, CD8 naive was given two plates, and CD8 memory was given one plate. Leukapheresis yielded between about 0.94 and 9 billion PBMCs per donor. To estimate repertoire size and how much clonotypes are shared between individuals, the study performed deep sequencing of blood TCR repertoires from 4 to 6 healthy adults. Different laboratories and diverse techniques were used to prepare libraries and sequence TCR repertoires, to increase sequencing depth and limit assay-specific biases.

Trimmed from V: 4 bases; trimmed from J: 4 bases; junction bases lacking a gene match: 8. The CDR3 goes from the cysteine to the phenylalanine over 15 residues. The CDR3 DNA has 45 bases and is translated from base 1. The germline V gene gives CDR1 as SGHRS and CDR2 as YFSETQ. For this clone: No cognate antigen has been identified for it. Base quality data are lacking; no much larger clone is found one base away.

Donors were healthy HIV-negative adults with no recently reported acute infections or vaccinations. All donors were Caucasian adults living in Nashville, Tennessee, USA. CD4+ T cells were enriched by magnetic negative selection; naive cells were then positively selected on CD45RA, and the negative fraction formed the memory subset. Blood was collected by leukapheresis, and PBMCs were isolated by Ficoll-Histopaque density gradient centrifugation and then cryopreserved in liquid nitrogen vapor phase. Analytical flow cytometry was used to check the purity and quantity of every magnetically sorted T cell population. Genomic DNA was isolated from every sorted fraction and measured by UV absorbance on a Nanodrop 2000c. Overall study outcomes, separate from this receptor: Because the study included only a small number of donors, the genetic and exposure-history diversity represented was limited. Estimated clonotype richness was generally larger for naive than for memory subsets. Compared with non-shared clonotypes, the clonotypes found in all four sorted-subset donors had higher generation probabilities. Sampling was limited to blood, and TCR repertoires in tissue likely differ from TCR repertoires in blood. Based on pairwise subsampling, the degree of clonotype sharing among donors was expected to be affected by sequencing depth. Even with the large sequencing depth, rarefaction of the sorted-subset datasets indicated that sequencing was incomplete. About 4.5% of naive CD4, 3% to 3.5% of naive CD8, about 2.1% of memory CD4, and 0.4% of memory CD8 clonotypes were shared across four donors.

Using the deep immunoSEQ assay, multiplex PCR amplified TCR CDR3 regions from genomic DNA. For each cell subset, the extracted genomic DNA was distributed evenly across all wells of several immunoSEQ 96-well plates, and each plate served as one replicate. For sorted subsets, about 0.2 ug genomic DNA, equal to some 28,000 T cell genomes, was loaded into each replicate PCR. Purified libraries were quantified with a Qubit 3.0 fluorometer, sized on a Bioanalyzer 2100, and re-quantified with the KAPA Library Quantification kit. Every immunoSEQ 96-well plate was sequenced on a dedicated single-read 150-cycle Illumina NextSeq 550 flow cell. On the study's bioinformatics: Because the immunoSEQ output included only junctional sequences and no quality scores, the filtering could not be the same as the filtering used for full-length reads. To assign V/J genes and CDR3, sequences were annotated using PyIR, a Python wrapper for IgBLAST v1.9, with IMGT germline references. Reads were filtered out if the reads had weak V/J assignments (E-value above 1e-6), no CDR3, stop codons, out-of-frame junctions, or ambiguous translated residues. V3J clonotypes were defined by identical inferred V gene, J gene, and CDR3 amino acid sequence. The percentage overlap between two repertoires was calculated by dividing the number of shared unique clonotypes by the size of the smaller repertoire. RTK rarefaction, the Chao1 estimator, and Recon v2.1 estimates of unobserved clonotypes were used to assess repertoire richness. Generation probabilities were computed with OLGA for all TCRbeta clonotypes obtained by the gDNA method from a few donors. TCRdb provides this immuneACCESS table in a form limited to in-frame rearrangements. Some clones are lacking; in checked studies, under half of them reflect an unresolved V gene, and why the rest are absent is not known. The D gene and trimming were derived from the DNA, and the V and J assignments and clone size from that table. The sample yields 2,500,000 or so clones; roughly nine tenths were counted once. Over 0.12% of the sample is taken by the ten largest.

The chain is made from TRBV5-1 and TRBJ1-3, and 7 bases in between align with TRBD1. Specimen: naive CD4+ T cells sorted from blood. The cell subset or site label on this specimen signifies: CD45RA+ positively selected. The receptor comes from a man aged 18 to 29 in good health. The CDR3 reads CASSLTGTVGNTIYF. The nucleotide sequence reads as follows: TGCGCCAGCAGCCTAACCGGGACAGTAGGAAACACCATATATTTT.